This T cell receptor (beta chain) was captured in a study of Graves' ophthalmopathy and Graves' hyperthyroidism. Study-wide findings and caveats: The model's ophthalmopathy progression predictions had approximately 71% sensitivity and about 72% specificity. Ophthalmopathy versus stable hyperthyroidism: 13-signature model gave around 90% sensitivity, 75% to 83% specificity. Also, most clonotypes expanded in the thyroid above 0.001 frequency appeared in blood.

The authors enrolled newly diagnosed hyperthyroidism patients aged 18 to 65 with under 2 months' duration. CDR3 regions of TCR beta were amplified from RNA transcripts. The first round was an RT-PCR with HTBI primers, and the second round was a multiplex PCR. TCRdb used MiXCR to reprocess the multiplex PCR reads, holding one entry per CDR3 protein. The sample consists of about 500,000 distinct CDR3 sequences, about two fifths of them appearing once. Remarks on this clonotype: No antigen is known for it.

The CDR3 sequence is 12 residues long. V lost 6 bases and J lost 2, with 6 bases in between. The TCR originated in an adult man with Graves' hyperthyroidism. Sample: peripheral blood or thyroid tissue (not recorded which). J is TRBJ2-3 and V is TRBV12-3 or TRBV12-4; D gene ambiguous. Here the CDR3 DNA reads TGTGCCAGCAGGCCGATCACAGATACGCAGTATTTT. Protein: CASRPITDTQYF.